Listed below are T cell receptor beta chains from one sample, sequenced in a study of vaccination effects on CD4 cells after COVID-19. Their antigen targets remain unknown. Generated by immunoSEQ multiplex PCR, the TCRdb table keeps only in-frame clones and is missing some. The sample holds about 40,000 clones, approximately 70% seen once. Sequencing used CD4+ T cells from PBMCs cultured without peptide, obtained after COVID-19 vaccination. The receptors come from a human donor who received a COVID-19 vaccine. The CDR3 runs from the conserved cysteine through the conserved F or W. A D gene is named only where the DNA matches it firmly. Rows may omit the clone size; those that give it use once, few, many or a size class.

clone_size j_call v_call d_call cdr3_aa cdr3_nt
once TRBJ2-5 TRBV5-4 NA CASSLHGQETQYF TGTGCCAGCAGCTTACACGGTCAAGAGACCCAGTACTTC
NA TRBJ2-7 TRBV19 NA CASSRARSGSSYEQYF TGTGCCAGTAGTAGGGCACGTTCAGGTTCTTCCTACGAGCAGTACTTC
NA TRBJ1-5 TRBV19 NA CASSDSGGAGQPQHF TGTGCCAGTAGTGACAGCGGGGGGGCCGGTCAGCCCCAGCATTTT
NA TRBJ2-7 TRBV20-1 NA CSASGKVGYFYEQYF TGCAGTGCCAGTGGTAAGGTGGGATACTTCTACGAGCAGTACTTC
NA TRBJ1-4 TRBV25-1 TRBD1 CASSETGGGEKLFF TGTGCCAGCAGTGAAACAGGGGGAGGCGAAAAACTGTTTTTT
NA TRBJ1-5 TRBV28 TRBD1 CASSPGTEIQPQHF TGTGCCAGCAGCCCCGGGACAGAGATTCAGCCCCAGCATTTT
NA TRBJ2-1 TRBV30 TRBD1 CAWSLQGAVNEQFF TGTGCCTGGAGCCTACAGGGGGCGGTCAATGAGCAGTTCTTC
NA TRBJ2-1 TRBV11-3 NA CASSLTVDNEQFF TGTGCCAGCAGCTTAACCGTAGACAATGAGCAGTTCTTC
NA TRBJ2-3 TRBV6-4 TRBD2 CASSVAGGPADTQYF TGTGCCAGCAGTGTAGCGGGGGGGCCGGCAGATACGCAGTATTTT
few TRBJ1-1 TRBV7-9 NA CASSLPGTGVPEAFF TGTGCCAGCAGCCTCCCCGGGACCGGAGTGCCTGAAGCTTTCTTT
NA TRBJ2-3 TRBV27 NA CASSLARNTDTQYF TGTGCCAGCAGTTTGGCACGGAACACAGATACGCAGTATTTT
NA TRBJ1-5 TRBV2 TRBD1 CASSLQGNSNQPQHF TGTGCCAGCAGCTTACAGGGGAATAGCAATCAGCCCCAGCATTTT
NA TRBJ2-7 TRBV25-1 NA CASSEYIVGGRDEQYF TGTGCCAGCAGTGAATATATCGTTGGGGGCCGGGACGAGCAGTACTTC
few TRBJ2-2 TRBV2 TRBD1 CASSDNGPGTVNTGELFF TGTGCCAGCAGTGATAATGGCCCCGGGACAGTAAACACCGGGGAGCTGTTTTTT
NA TRBJ2-2 TRBV9 TRBD1 CASSQRTGENTGELFF TGTGCCAGCAGTCAAAGGACAGGGGAGAACACCGGGGAGCTGTTTTTT
NA TRBJ2-2 TRBV3-1/TRBV3-2 NA CASSHRANTGELFF TGTGCCAGCAGCCACCGTGCGAACACCGGGGAGCTGTTTTTT
NA TRBJ1-1 TRBV29-1 NA CSVAFMNTEAFF TGCAGCGTTGCGTTTATGAACACTGAAGCTTTCTTT
medium-sized TRBJ2-1 TRBV12-3/TRBV12-4 NA CASRLRFHNEQFF TGTGCCAGCAGGTTAAGGTTCCACAATGAGCAGTTCTTC
NA TRBJ1-1 TRBV10-3 TRBD1 CAISGTGGNTEAFF TGTGCCATCAGTGGGACAGGGGGGAACACTGAAGCTTTCTTT
NA TRBJ1-4 TRBV6-5 TRBD1 CASRYDRAEKLFF TGTGCCAGCAGATACGACAGGGCTGAAAAACTGTTTTTT
NA TRBJ2-3 TRBV12-3/TRBV12-4 NA CASSLARGDTQYF TGTGCCAGCAGTTTAGCGCGAGGAGATACGCAGTATTTT
NA TRBJ1-6 TRBV14 TRBD1 CASSLPGGFSPLHF TGTGCCAGCAGTTTACCAGGGGGGTTCTCACCCCTCCACTTT